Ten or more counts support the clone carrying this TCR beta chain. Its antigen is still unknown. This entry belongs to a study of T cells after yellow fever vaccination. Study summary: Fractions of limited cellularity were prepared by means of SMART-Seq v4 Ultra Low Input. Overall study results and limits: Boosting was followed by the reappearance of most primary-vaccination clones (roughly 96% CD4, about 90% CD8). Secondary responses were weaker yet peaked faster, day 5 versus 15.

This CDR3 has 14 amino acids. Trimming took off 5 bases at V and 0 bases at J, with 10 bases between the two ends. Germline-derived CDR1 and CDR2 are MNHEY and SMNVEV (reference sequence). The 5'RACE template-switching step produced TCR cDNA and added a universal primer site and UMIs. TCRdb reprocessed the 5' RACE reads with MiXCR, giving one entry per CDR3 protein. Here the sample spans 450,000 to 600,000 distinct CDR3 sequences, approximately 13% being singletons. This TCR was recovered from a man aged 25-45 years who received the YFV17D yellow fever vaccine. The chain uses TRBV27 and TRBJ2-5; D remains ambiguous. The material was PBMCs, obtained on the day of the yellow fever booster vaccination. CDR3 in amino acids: CASSHTLNQETQYF. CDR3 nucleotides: TGTGCCAGCAGTCATACCCTTAACCAAGAGACCCAGTACTTC.